This T cell receptor (beta chain) was retrieved from a study of cytomegalovirus exposure and HLA in healthy donors. Study-wide results and caveats: With later analysis, a missense DCLRE1C variant became linked to TCR beta V- and J-gene trimming. Reportedly, fewer N-insertions than the approximately 700-donor mean appeared in an Asian-associated ancestry cluster in a later analysis.

A word on this clone: What it binds is unknown.

Amplification used 60 Vbeta primers and 13 Jbeta primers. Study processing details: An analysis performed later counted 60 million to 90 million unique TCR beta chains (around 10 million of them shared). Profiling relied on immunoSEQ multiplex PCR, and the TCRdb table lists in-frame clones only, not all of them. Clonal size and the V and J genes are those of that table, whereas D and trimming came from the DNA. The sample holds 150,000 to 200,000 clones, around 88% seen once. Germline V gene data show CDR1 as SGHTA and CDR2 as FQGNSA. The CDR3 contains 15 residues. V usage is TRBV7-2 and J usage is TRBJ2-5, with 9 bases aligning to TRBD1. The end of the DNA is better explained by TRBJ2-7, so the J call may be wrong. The sample was PBMCs. This receptor was obtained from a woman in her 30s in good health and CMV-seronegative. This CDR3 reads CASSLDRGRFNEQYF. Written as DNA, the CDR3 is TGTGCCAGCAGCTTAGACAGGGGGCGTTTCAACGAGCAGTACTTC.